This TCR beta chain was profiled in a study of blood T cell repertoires in COVID-19. Study-level information: COVID-19 samples, acute and convalescent, were from the United States, Italy and Spain. PBMCs, B-cell-depleted T cells, or T cells were the source of the cDNA or gDNA that made up the material.

As originally analysed: Researchers report that nucleated cell counts were estimated from reference gene primer amplification. Produced via immunoSEQ multiplex PCR; TCRdb's table is partial and in-frame only. That table gives V, J and clone size, and the DNA gave D and trimming. Of roughly 68,000 clones listed, approximately 88% are singletons. The CDR3 contains 15 residues. Trimming left V 8 bases short and J 0 bases short, with 16 bases between. Germline lookup yields CDR1 SGHAT and CDR2 FQDESV (reference sequence). This clonotype originated in a woman in her sixties or seventies with COVID-19, enrolled during active disease. The specimen was peripheral blood. This rearrangement joins TRBV11-1 to TRBJ2-5; the D gene is possibly TRBD2 (5 bases). The CDR3 loop is CASGLSVPYQETQYF. In nucleotides, the CDR3 is TGTGCCAGCGGACTTTCCGTCCCATACCAAGAGACCCAGTACTTC.